This TCR beta chain was recorded in a study of OX40 agonist ivuxolimab in advanced cancers. Study context: Dose-escalation subjects each had hepatocellular carcinoma, melanoma, renal cell or head and neck cancer.

Sequenced by immunoSEQ multiplex PCR; TCRdb stores in-frame clones only, minus some. Here the sample spans fewer than 100,000 clones, 85% to 90% being singletons. Sampled blood was obtained at baseline, cycle 4 day 1, and cycle 7 day 1. V gave up 5 bases and J gave up 4 bases, with 11 bases separating them. CDR3 length: 14 residues. Germline CDR1 and CDR2: SEHNR and FQNEAQ (reference sequence). This sequence joins TRBV7-9 and TRBJ1-4, with a weak D call TRBD1 (5 bases). This TCR derives from an adult with an advanced solid tumor such as melanoma, head and neck, liver or kidney cancer. This sample comprised CD4+ or CD8+ T cells sorted from blood, obtained in a trial of the OX40 agonist ivuxolimab. The CDR3 region is CASSLGQGNEKLFF. The CDR3 DNA follows: TGTGCCAGCAGCCTCGGCCAGGGTAATGAAAAACTGTTTTTT.